The 9 T cell receptor beta chains below all came from one sample that was sequenced in a study of T-cell memory formation after mild COVID-19. TCRdb passed the 5' RACE reads through MiXCR, listing each CDR3 protein once. The sample carries about 560,000 distinct CDR3 sequences, about 22% recorded once. The sequenced material came from PBMCs or a T cell subset sorted from them (not recorded which). Receptor source: an adult woman who had mild COVID-19 (a few samples of this study predate the infection). Cell type and time point are not known.

This clonotype occurred a few times. V gene TRBV25-1 combines with J gene TRBJ2-3, with 8 nucleotides matching TRBD2. CDR3 length: 14 amino acids. The germline V gene encodes CDR1 MGHDK and CDR2 SYGVNS. V gave up 6 bases and J gave up 2 bases; unmatched junction bases: 4. The CDR3 loop is CASSREGVTDTQYF. CDR3 DNA sequence: TGTGCCAGCAGCCGGGAGGGTGTCACAGATACGCAGTATTTT. Full variable domain (remainder filled in from reference TRBV25-1 and TRBJ2-3): EADIYQTPRYLVIGTGKKITLECSQTMGHDKMYWYQQDPGMELHLIHYSYGVNSTEKGDLSSESTVSRIRTEHFPLTLESARPSHTSQYLCASSREGVTDTQYFGPGTRLTVL.

This clonotype was counted between two and nine times. The rearrangement links TRBV6-2 or TRBV6-3 to TRBJ2-3; TRBD2 agrees at 12 bases. The trim removed 4 bases at V and 6 bases at J, leaving 2 bases unmatched. From germline, CDR1 is MNHEY and CDR2 SVGEGT. The CDR3 runs 14 residues. The CDR3 DNA follows: TGTGCCAGCAGTTGGACTAGCGGGACCGATACGCAGTATTTT. The encoded protein is CASSWTSGTDTQYF.

The DNA for the CDR3 is TGCGCCAGCAGCTTGCGATCTAGCGGGGGTTCGGGAGAGACCCAGTACTTC. Its translation: CASSLRSSGGSGETQYF. The chain uses TRBV5-1 and TRBJ2-5, with 10 bases that match TRBD2. Per the germline V gene, CDR1 is SGHRS and CDR2 is YFSETQ. The V gene end was trimmed by 1 base and the J gene end by 4 bases; junction bases not matched to a gene: 10. The CDR3 is made up of 17 amino acids.

The rearrangement links TRBV12-3 or TRBV12-4 to TRBJ1-2; D is undetermined. This CDR3 is 15 amino acids long. The ends were cut back, 3 bases at V and 4 bases at J, with 15 bases in the middle. Here the CDR3 reads CASSFFPHDGYGYTF. CDR3 DNA sequence: TGTGCCAGCAGTTTTTTTCCCCACGACGGCTATGGCTACACCTTC.

This clonotype came up a few times. The chain employs TRBV24-1 and TRBJ2-3; D gene unclear. The germline CDR1 and CDR2 sequences are KGHDR and SFDVKD. V was clipped by 5 bases and J by 0 bases, with 20 bases between them. The CDR3 loop spans 18 amino acids. The chain's CDR3 is CATSARALLSTSTDTQYF. As DNA, the CDR3 is TGTGCCACCAGTGCCCGAGCCCTCCTTAGCACTAGCACAGATACGCAGTATTTT.

The J gene is TRBJ1-2, the V gene TRBV12-3 or TRBV12-4, with 8 bases that match TRBD1. Trimming at V came to 5 bases and at J to 8 bases, leaving 7 bases not matched to a gene. This CDR3 contains 13 residues. DNA for the CDR3: TGTGCCAGCAGTACAGGACAGGGCTGGGGCTACACCTTC. This codes for CASSTGQGWGYTF.

This rearrangement joins TRBV7-9 to TRBJ2-3; 7 bases line up with TRBD1. V lost 1 base, J lost 1 base, and 8 bases stayed unmatched. Germline CDR1 and CDR2: SEHNR and FQNEAQ (reference sequence). The CDR3 contains 17 residues. Here the CDR3 reads CASSLVGSQGGTDTQYF. CDR3 nucleotides: TGTGCCAGCAGCTTAGTTGGCAGTCAGGGGGGCACAGATACGCAGTATTTT.

The rearrangement joins TRBV7-9 to TRBJ2-7; D is undetermined. CDR1 and CDR2 from the germline V gene are SEHNR and FQNEAQ (reference sequence). CDR3 length: 13 amino acids. Trimming left V 5 bases short and J 5 bases short, with 13 bases between. CDR3 DNA sequence: TGTGCCAGCAGCATAGTACCTGAGGACGAGCAGTACTTC. It translates to CASSIVPEDEQYF.

This clonotype was detected ten times or more. This sequence joins TRBV12-3 or TRBV12-4 and TRBJ2-7, with D possibly being TRBD1 (6 bases). The V end was cut by 5 bases, the J end by 4 bases, with 15 bases between. CDR3 length: 14 residues. Here the CDR3 reads CASSQGLLIYEQYF. The CDR3 DNA sequence: TGTGCCAGCAGTCAGGGGCTACTTATTTACGAGCAGTACTTC.